The rows below give T cell receptor beta chains drawn from one sample of a study of T cell responses to AZD1222 COVID-19 vaccine. Data came from immunoSEQ multiplex PCR; TCRdb stores just in-frame clones and leaves some out. The data show about 160,000 clones, 80% to 95% seen once. The material was peripheral blood, obtained 28 days after the second AZD1222 dose. The receptor set was obtained from an adult who received the AZD1222 COVID-19 vaccine. Both conserved end residues are part of each CDR3. The D gene is left open where the match is weak.

D	J	V	CDR3	DNA
NA	TRBJ2-5	TRBV11-2	CASSSSPRARALEYF	TGTGCCAGCAGCTCATCACCTCGGGCCCGGGCACTCGAGTACTTC
NA	TRBJ1-2	TRBV12-3/TRBV12-4	CASSERQYGYTF	TGTGCCAGCAGTGAAAGACAGTATGGCTACACCTTC
NA	TRBJ2-7	TRBV21-1	CASSKKRLADNYEQYF	TGTGCCAGCAGCAAAAAGAGACTAGCGGATAACTACGAGCAGTACTTC
NA	TRBJ2-1	TRBV7-3	CASSLMFSDEQFF	TGTGCCAGCAGCTTAATGTTTAGCGATGAGCAGTTCTTC
NA	TRBJ1-1	TRBV4-1	CASSQVAGNTEAFF	TGCGCCAGCAGCCAAGTTGCCGGAAACACTGAAGCTTTCTTT
TRBD1	TRBJ1-1	TRBV5-1	CASSLGAGGVWTEAFF	TGCGCCAGCAGCTTGGGGGCAGGGGGCGTGTGGACTGAAGCTTTCTTT
NA	TRBJ1-6	TRBV19	CASSISLGQSNSPLHF	TGTGCCAGTAGTATATCCCTGGGACAATCTAATTCACCCCTCCACTTT
TRBD2	TRBJ2-1	TRBV18	CASSPGTSGAFFFNEQFF	TGTGCCAGCTCACCCGGGACTAGCGGAGCCTTTTTTTTCAATGAGCAGTTCTTC
NA	TRBJ2-5	TRBV24-1	CATSDHGVETQYF	TGTGCCACCAGTGATCATGGGGTGGAGACCCAGTACTTC
NA	TRBJ2-5	TRBV3-1/TRBV3-2	CASSIGGIWLHQETQYF	TGTGCCAGCAGCATAGGCGGTATTTGGCTGCACCAAGAGACCCAGTACTTC
TRBD2	TRBJ2-7	TRBV23-1	CASRAGLAGVDEQYF	TGCGCCAGCAGGGCCGGACTAGCGGGAGTGGACGAGCAGTACTTC
NA	TRBJ2-1	TRBV15	CATSRDGVGEQFF	TGTGCCACCAGCAGAGATGGCGTTGGAGAGCAGTTCTTC
TRBD2	TRBJ2-3	TRBV2	CASSDVGREAGDTQYF	TGTGCCAGCAGTGATGTTGGGCGGGAGGCTGGGGATACGCAGTATTTT
TRBD1	TRBJ1-2	TRBV9	CASSVTTGGGYGYTF	TGTGCCAGCAGCGTAACGACAGGGGGCGGGTATGGCTACACCTTC